The 17 T cell receptor beta chains reported below all come from one sample, sequenced in a study of CD8+ T cells in alopecia areata. Sequencing used cDNA as its template, made by extracting RNA and reverse transcribing it. Sequencing used immunoSEQ multiplex PCR; TCRdb keeps in-frame clones, though not all of them. The sample includes approximately 180,000 clones, roughly 60% of them seen just once. Here the sequenced sample was CD4+ T cells sorted from blood, taken at week 0. These TCRs come from a human donor with alopecia areata.

This chain uses TRBV29-1 with TRBJ1-1; D is unresolved. Germline CDR1 SQVTM, CDR2 ANQGSEA. The V gene lost 3 bases and the J gene lost 4 bases, with 12 bases spanning the gap. The CDR3 runs 13 residues. The DNA of the CDR3 is TGCAGCGTTGAGGTCTCCCGGGGCACTGAAGCTTTCTTT. It yields the protein CSVEVSRGTEAFF.

This clone was detected only a few times. The V and J genes are TRBV2 and TRBJ1-5; no clear D. Germline V CDR1 and CDR2: SNHLY, FYNNEI. This CDR3 has 14 residues. Trimming shortened V by 5 bases and J by 1 base, and 9 bases separated the two germline ends. The CDR3 loop is CASSLGRSNQPQHF. The CDR3 region has the DNA TGTGCCAGCAGTCTCGGCCGGAGCAATCAGCCCCAGCATTTT.

This sequence joins TRBV27 and TRBJ2-5; TRBD2 might be the D (5 bases). The CDR3 runs to 14 residues. V was clipped by 2 bases and J by 0 bases, with 7 bases between them. Germline V gene lookup returns CDR1 MNHEY and CDR2 SMNVEV (reference sequence). The CDR3 region is CASSLRGNQETQYF. The CDR3 DNA is TGTGCCAGCAGTTTACGAGGGAACCAAGAGACCCAGTACTTC.

V gene TRBV4-1 combines with J gene TRBJ1-2; D unresolved. The V end was cut by 1 base, the J end by 3 bases, with 9 bases between. Per the germline V gene, CDR1 is MGHRA and CDR2 is YSYEKL. The CDR3 is 14 amino acids. The CDR3 sequence is CASSQVGIYYGYTF. CDR3 bases: TGCGCCAGCAGCCAAGTAGGGATCTACTATGGCTACACCTTC.

The chain links TRBV30 to TRBJ1-6, with 7 bases aligning to TRBD1. The V segment lost 0 bases and the J segment 6 bases; nucleotides outside the gene matches: 2. The germline gives CDR1 GTSNPN, CDR2 SVGIG (reference sequence). The CDR3 consists of 14 residues. In DNA form, the CDR3 reads TGTGCCTGGAGTGTAGACAGGGTTAATTCACCCCTCCACTTT. Its translation: CAWSVDRVNSPLHF.

The chain joins TRBV2 to TRBJ2-7, with 8 positions matching TRBD1. Looked up from germline, CDR1 is SNHLY and CDR2 is FYNNEI. V shed 6 bases, J shed 3 bases, and the junction held 10 bases outside the gene matches. This CDR3 has 15 residues. The CDR3 is CASSNGGQANYEQYF. The CDR3 bases are TGTGCCAGCAGCAATGGGGGACAGGCGAACTACGAGCAGTACTTC.

This chain connects TRBV5-6 to TRBJ2-7, with D perhaps matching TRBD1 (6 bases). The V gene's germline CDR1 is SGHDT and CDR2 YYEEEE. CDR3 length: 14 amino acids. Trimming removed 2 bases at V and 11 bases at J, with 20 bases between. The CDR3 sequence is CASSFTGTTTVEYF. As DNA, the CDR3 is TGTGCCAGCAGCTTTACCGGGACAACGACGGTTGAGTACTTC.

This clone was counted only a few times. The V and J genes are TRBV7-2 and TRBJ2-7; TRBD1 matches at 9 bases. This CDR3 is 17 amino acids long. V lost 0 bases and J lost 3; bases outside the gene matches: 9. Per germline, CDR1 SGHTA and CDR2 FQGNSA. CDR3 protein: CASSLATIPGQGYEQYF. The CDR3, as DNA: TGTGCCAGCAGCTTAGCGACGATTCCGGGACAGGGCTACGAGCAGTACTTC.

This chain links TRBV20-1 with TRBJ2-1, with 8 positions matching TRBD2. The CDR3 runs 11 residues. Per the germline V gene, CDR1 is DFQATT and CDR2 is SNEGSKA (reference sequence). With V trimmed by 6 bases and J by 7 bases, 2 bases remained unmatched. The CDR3 protein is CSAGTRNEQFF. The CDR3 coding sequence is TGCAGTGCCGGGACTAGGAATGAGCAGTTCTTC.

This clone was seen a handful of times. CDR3 DNA: TGTGCCAGCAGCTTATTACCCACGGGACAGTCAGGAGAGACCCAGTACTTC. This encodes CASSLLPTGQSGETQYF. The gene calls are TRBV7-8 and TRBJ2-5, with 7 bases that match TRBD1. Per germline, CDR1 SGHVS and CDR2 FQNEAQ. The CDR3 covers 17 residues. V trimming: 2 bases; J trimming: 4 bases; junction bases outside the gene matches: 13.

V and J are TRBV27 and TRBJ1-6; D uncertain. CDR3 length equals 15 residues. The V and J ends lost 4 bases and 4 bases respectively, with 11 bases between them. Germline V lookup: CDR1 MNHEY, CDR2 SMNVEV (reference sequence). In DNA, the CDR3 is TGTGCCAGCAGTTCGACGGCTTATTATAATTCACCCCTCCACTTT. Its translation: CASSSTAYYNSPLHF.

V and J are TRBV5-6 and TRBJ1-2; D gene ambiguous. This CDR3 has 15 residues. Per germline, CDR1 SGHDT and CDR2 YYEEEE. V was shortened by 0 bases and J by 4 bases, with 13 bases between the two germline ends. The CDR3 here is CASSLEALATYGYTF. In nucleotides, the CDR3 is TGTGCCAGCAGCTTGGAAGCTTTAGCCACCTATGGCTACACCTTC.

V is TRBV30 and J is TRBJ2-2; no firm D call. The V gene lost 5 bases and the J gene lost 6 bases, with 7 bases spanning the gap. The CDR3 runs to 11 residues. From germline, CDR1 is GTSNPN and CDR2 SVGIG (reference sequence). Here the CDR3 DNA reads TGTGCCTGGGGACGTGCCGGGGAGCTGTTTTTT. Translation gives CAWGRAGELFF.

This clone was counted once. The rearrangement links TRBV7-9 to TRBJ2-4; 8 bases fit TRBD2. The V segment lost 5 bases and the J segment 6 bases; nucleotides outside the gene matches: 3. The V gene's germline CDR1 is SEHNR and CDR2 FQNEAQ (reference sequence). The CDR3 length is 13 residues. The CDR3 spells CASSAGGRNIQYF. In DNA form, the CDR3 reads TGTGCCAGCAGCGCGGGAGGTAGAAACATTCAGTACTTC.

The sample holds a few counts of this clone. The J gene is TRBJ1-3, the V gene TRBV9; 8 positions agree with TRBD1. The V and J ends lost 4 bases and 1 base, in that order; junction bases with no gene match: 4. This CDR3 is 15 amino acids long. The germline V gene encodes CDR1 SGDLS and CDR2 YYNGEE. CDR3 DNA sequence: TGTGCCAGCAGCCGAACAGGGGGGTCTGGAAACACCATATATTTT. Translating gives CASSRTGGSGNTIYF.

This clone showed up many times. CDR3 loop: CASWQGIATDTQYF. CDR3 in DNA: TGTGCCAGCTGGCAGGGGATCGCCACAGATACGCAGTATTTT. This chain connects TRBV7-3 to TRBJ2-3; D is possibly TRBD1 (6 bases). Germline V CDR1 and CDR2: SGHTA, FQGTGA. There are 14 residues in the CDR3. V was clipped by 8 bases and J by 2 bases, with 14 bases between them.

A single count supports this clone. The chain carries TRBV14 and TRBJ2-1; D call uncertain. The CDR3 loop spans 11 amino acids. V was shortened by 6 bases and J by 12 bases, with 12 bases between the two germline ends. In germline, CDR1 is SGHDN, CDR2 FVKESK. The chain's CDR3 is CASRAGRLQFF. CDR3 DNA sequence: TGTGCCAGCAGGGCCGGTCGGCTGCAGTTCTTC.